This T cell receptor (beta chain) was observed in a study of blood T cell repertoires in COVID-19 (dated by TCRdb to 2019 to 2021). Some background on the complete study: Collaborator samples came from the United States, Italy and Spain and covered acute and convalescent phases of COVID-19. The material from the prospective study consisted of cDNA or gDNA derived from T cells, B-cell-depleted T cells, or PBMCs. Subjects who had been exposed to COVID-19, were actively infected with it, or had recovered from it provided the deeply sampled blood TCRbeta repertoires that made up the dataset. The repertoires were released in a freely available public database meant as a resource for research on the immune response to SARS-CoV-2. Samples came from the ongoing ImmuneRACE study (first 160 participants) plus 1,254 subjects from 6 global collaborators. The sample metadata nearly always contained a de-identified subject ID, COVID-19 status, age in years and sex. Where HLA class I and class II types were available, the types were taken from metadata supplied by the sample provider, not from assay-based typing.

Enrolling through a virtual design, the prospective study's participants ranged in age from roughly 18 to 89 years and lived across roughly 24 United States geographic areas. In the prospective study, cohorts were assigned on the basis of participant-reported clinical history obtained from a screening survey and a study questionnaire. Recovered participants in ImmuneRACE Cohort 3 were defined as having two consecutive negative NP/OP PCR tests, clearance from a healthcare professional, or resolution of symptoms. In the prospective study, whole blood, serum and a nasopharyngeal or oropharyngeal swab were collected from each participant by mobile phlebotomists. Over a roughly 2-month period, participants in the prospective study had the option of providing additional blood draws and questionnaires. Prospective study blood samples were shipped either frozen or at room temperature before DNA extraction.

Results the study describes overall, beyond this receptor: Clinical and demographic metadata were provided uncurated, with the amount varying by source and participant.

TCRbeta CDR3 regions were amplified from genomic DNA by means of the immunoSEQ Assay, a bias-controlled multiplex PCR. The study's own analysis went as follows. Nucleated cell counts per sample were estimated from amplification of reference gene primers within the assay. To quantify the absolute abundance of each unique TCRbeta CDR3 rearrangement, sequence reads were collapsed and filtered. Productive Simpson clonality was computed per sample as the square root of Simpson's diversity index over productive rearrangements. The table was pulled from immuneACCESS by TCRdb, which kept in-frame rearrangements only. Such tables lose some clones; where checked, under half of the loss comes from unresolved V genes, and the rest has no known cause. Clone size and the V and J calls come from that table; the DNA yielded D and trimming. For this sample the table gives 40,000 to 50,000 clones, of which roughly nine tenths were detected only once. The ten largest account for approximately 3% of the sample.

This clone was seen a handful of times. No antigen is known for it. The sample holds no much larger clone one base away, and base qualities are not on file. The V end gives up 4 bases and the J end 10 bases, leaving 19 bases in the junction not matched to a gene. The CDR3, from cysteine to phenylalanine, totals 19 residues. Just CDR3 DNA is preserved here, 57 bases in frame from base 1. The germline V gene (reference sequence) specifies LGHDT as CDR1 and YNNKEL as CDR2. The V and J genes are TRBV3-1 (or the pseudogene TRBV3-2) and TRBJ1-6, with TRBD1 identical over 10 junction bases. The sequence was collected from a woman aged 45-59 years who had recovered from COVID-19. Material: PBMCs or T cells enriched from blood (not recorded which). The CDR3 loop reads CASSPGWGAAGTGVSPLHF. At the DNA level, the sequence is TGTGCCAGCAGCCCAGGGTGGGGGGCCGCCGGGACAGGGGTCTCACCCCTCCACTTT.